These 23 T cell receptor beta chains share one sample of origin, sequenced in a study of blood T cell repertoires in COVID-19. Assay: immunoSEQ multiplex PCR; the TCRdb copy retains only in-frame clones and omits some. The sample contains approximately 300,000 clones, about nine tenths of which appear only once. The source material was peripheral blood. The receptors here all came from a woman in her thirties with COVID-19, enrolled during active disease.

This chain uses TRBV6-6 with TRBJ1-4, with D tentatively TRBD1 (5 bases). Trimming took 7 bases from V and 4 from J, leaving 16 bases between them. The germline gives CDR1 MNHNY, CDR2 SVGAGI (reference sequence). CDR3 length: 15 residues. This CDR3 is CASTLGAVHNEKLFF. CDR3 sequence (DNA): TGTGCCAGCACCCTAGGGGCAGTTCATAATGAAAAACTGTTTTTT.

This clone showed up just a few times. V usage is TRBV6-6 and J usage is TRBJ1-5; 9 bases are a match to TRBD1. The CDR3 is 16 residues long. In germline, CDR1 is MNHNY, CDR2 SVGAGI (reference sequence). V lost 7 bases, J lost 4 bases, and 11 bases stayed unmatched. As DNA, the CDR3 is TGTGCCAGCAAATCCTCGGGACAGGGACAGAATCAGCCCCAGCATTTT. Amino acids: CASKSSGQGQNQPQHF.

V usage is TRBV9 and J usage is TRBJ1-1; 10 nucleotides match TRBD1. This CDR3 spans 15 amino acids. The V gene end was trimmed by 3 bases and the J gene end by 3 bases; junction bases not matched to a gene: 5. The germline gives CDR1 SGDLS, CDR2 YYNGEE. CDR3 amino acids: CASSGPGQGYTEAFF. For the CDR3, the DNA is TGTGCCAGCAGCGGGCCGGGACAGGGGTACACTGAAGCTTTCTTT. Combining the CDR3 with reference TRBV9 and TRBJ1-1 gives the whole variable domain DSGVTQTPKHLITATGQRVTLRCSPRSGDLSVYWYQQSLDQGLQFLIQYYNGEERAKGNILERFSAQQFPDLHSELNLSSLELGDSALYFCASSGPGQGYTEAFFGQGTRLTVV.

The rearrangement links TRBV29-1 to TRBJ2-7; 8 positions agree with TRBD2. V trimming: 1 base; J trimming: 0 bases; junction bases outside the gene matches: 2. Per germline, CDR1 SQVTM and CDR2 ANQGSEA. The CDR3 is 14 residues long. Here the CDR3 DNA reads TGCAGCGTTGAAGCTAGCGGGTCCTCCTACGAGCAGTACTTC. It specifies CSVEASGSSYEQYF.

The rearrangement joins TRBV28 to TRBJ2-1; 7 positions match TRBD1. The junction had 11 bases not matched to a gene; V was cut back by 6 bases and J by 9 bases. CDR1 and CDR2 (germline): MDHEN, SYDVKM. CDR3 length: 14 amino acids. The CDR3 DNA reads as TGTGCCAGCAGCCGTCCGGGACAGTTACTTGAGCAGTTCTTC. Amino acids: CASSRPGQLLEQFF.

The chain uses TRBV10-3 and TRBJ2-7; 10 bases align to TRBD1. Germline CDR1 reads ENHRY; CDR2 reads SYGVKD. The trim removed 10 bases at V and 3 bases at J, leaving 18 bases unmatched. There are 17 residues in the CDR3. In DNA form, the CDR3 reads TGTGCCACCATAACCTCGGACGGGACAGGGGCTAACTACGAGCAGTACTTC. It specifies CATITSDGTGANYEQYF.

The chain links TRBV6-5 to TRBJ2-7; no clear D gene. CDR1 and CDR2 (germline): MNHEY, SVGAGI. The CDR3 extends over 14 amino acids. With 3 bases removed from V and 4 bases from J, the gap between germline ends came to 13 bases. The CDR3 nucleotides read TGTGCCAGCAGTTATTTTCTAGACTCTTACGAGCAGTACTTC. Amino acid sequence: CASSYFLDSYEQYF.

The J gene is TRBJ1-5, the V gene TRBV10-2; 9 nucleotides line up with TRBD1. This CDR3 region has 14 residues. Per germline, CDR1 WSHSY and CDR2 SAAADI. V shed 7 bases, J shed 6 bases, and the junction held 7 bases outside the gene matches. The CDR3 sequence: CASTQGAPGQPQHF. CDR3 nucleotide sequence: TGCGCCAGCACACAGGGGGCTCCGGGTCAGCCCCAGCATTTT.

The sample holds one count of this clone. The rearrangement joins TRBV15 to TRBJ1-6, with 11 bases identical to TRBD1. Germline loops: CDR1 LNHNV, CDR2 YYDKDF (reference sequence). This CDR3 comprises 15 residues. Trimming cost V 3 bases and J 8 bases; bases outside gene matches: 3. The DNA for the CDR3 is TGTGCCACCAGCAGGGGGACAGGGGGTGATTCACCCCTCCACTTT. Protein product: CATSRGTGGDSPLHF.

This chain uses TRBV6-5 with TRBJ2-7; TRBD1 matches at 7 bases. In germline, CDR1 is MNHEY, CDR2 SVGAGI. The CDR3 is 14 residues long. Trimming at V came to 7 bases and at J to 2 bases, leaving 8 bases not matched to a gene. CDR3 protein: CASKTIRGTYEQYF. CDR3 in DNA: TGTGCCAGCAAGACGATCAGGGGGACCTACGAGCAGTACTTC.

This chain's CDR3 is CASSLVAGGVTDTQYF. CDR3 nucleotide sequence: TGTGCCAGCAGCTTAGTAGCGGGGGGGGTCACAGATACGCAGTATTTT. This chain joins TRBV11-2 and TRBJ2-3; 11 nucleotides line up with TRBD2. This CDR3 comprises 16 residues. CDR1 and CDR2 (germline): SGHAT, FQNNGV. With 1 base clipped from V and 2 bases from J, the junction kept 2 bases outside the gene matches. The full variable domain, its missing parts supplied by reference TRBV11-2 and TRBJ2-3, is EAGVAQSPRYKIIEKRQSVAFWCNPISGHATLYWYQQILGQGPKLLIQFQNNGVVDDSQLPKDRFSAERLKGVDSTLKIQPAKLEDSAVYLCASSLVAGGVTDTQYFGPGTRLTVL.

The V gene is TRBV11-2, the J gene TRBJ2-2; 9 positions agree with TRBD1. V lost 5 bases and J lost 6; bases outside the gene matches: 10. Germline CDR1 is SGHAT and CDR2 is FQNNGV. The CDR3 is 16 amino acids. The CDR3 nucleotides are TGTGCCAGCAGCCCAGGGGACAGGGCGAGACCCGGGGAGCTGTTTTTT. Protein product: CASSPGDRARPGELFF.

The rearrangement joins TRBV7-2 to TRBJ2-1, with 11 bases fitting TRBD2. After removal of 0 bases from V and 8 bases from J, the junction contained 6 bases not matched to a gene. There are 16 residues in the CDR3. CDR1 is SGHTA, CDR2 FQGNSA, per germline. The CDR3 coding sequence is TGTGCCAGCAGCTTAGCCCAGACTAGCGGGATTTATGAGCAGTTCTTC. It specifies CASSLAQTSGIYEQFF. The full variable domain, rest sourced from reference TRBV7-2 and TRBJ2-1, is GAGVSQSPSNKVTEKGKDVELRCDPISGHTALYWYRQSLGQGLEFLIYFQGNSAPDKSGLPSDRFSAERTGGSVSTLTIQRTQQEDSAVYLCASSLAQTSGIYEQFFGPGTRLTVL.

J is TRBJ1-2 and V is TRBV7-3; D might be TRBD1 (6 bases). Trimming pared 0 bases from V and 8 bases from J, leaving 19 bases between. Germline V gene data show CDR1 as SGHTA and CDR2 as FQGTGA. CDR3 length equals 16 residues. The CDR3: CASSLTRLTGTQGYTF. CDR3 coding DNA: TGTGCCAGCAGCTTAACTCGTCTAACAGGGACCCAGGGCTACACCTTC.

The genes are TRBV28 and TRBJ1-5; a possible D gene is TRBD1 (5 bases). V was clipped by 6 bases and J by 2 bases, with 14 bases between them. The CDR3 covers 15 residues. Germline CDR1 reads MDHEN; CDR2 reads SYDVKM. In DNA form, the CDR3 reads TGTGCCAGCAGCCGGGGGGTGGATGGCAATCAGCCCCAGCATTTT. It codes for CASSRGVDGNQPQHF.

This clone was seen a handful of times. This sequence joins TRBV12-3 or TRBV12-4 and TRBJ2-5, with 8 bases fitting TRBD1. V was pared by 6 bases and J by 5 bases, with 5 bases of the junction left unmatched. The CDR3 is 13 residues long. CDR3 amino acids: CASSPTGVETQYF. The CDR3 nucleotides are TGTGCCAGCAGCCCGACAGGGGTGGAGACCCAGTACTTC.

The rearrangement joins TRBV10-3 to TRBJ1-1, with 10 positions matching TRBD1. The germline V gene has CDR1 ENHRY and CDR2 SYGVKD. This CDR3 spans 14 amino acids. V lost 3 bases, J lost 4 bases, and 2 bases stayed unmatched. CDR3 DNA: TGTGCCATCAGTGAACGGGACAGGGGCACTGAAGCTTTCTTT. This gives the protein CAISERDRGTEAFF.

V usage is TRBV30 and J usage is TRBJ1-4; 9 nucleotides match TRBD1. With 3 bases clipped from V and 6 bases from J, the junction kept 2 bases outside the gene matches. Germline lookup yields CDR1 GTSNPN and CDR2 SVGIG (reference sequence). CDR3 length: 13 residues. The CDR3 sequence is CAWRRTGDEKLFF. DNA for the CDR3: TGTGCCTGGAGAAGGACAGGGGATGAAAAACTGTTTTTT.

The CDR3 loop is CASSLERGTANTGELFF. The CDR3 nucleotides are TGTGCCAGCAGCTTAGAACGGGGGACAGCAAACACCGGGGAGCTGTTTTTT. The chain links TRBV11-2 to TRBJ2-2; tentatively, D is TRBD1 (7 bases). The V end was cut by 0 bases, the J end by 2 bases, with 13 bases between. The CDR3 runs 17 residues. Germline values: CDR1 SGHAT, CDR2 FQNNGV. The whole variable domain, filled in from reference TRBV11-2 and TRBJ2-2, reads EAGVAQSPRYKIIEKRQSVAFWCNPISGHATLYWYQQILGQGPKLLIQFQNNGVVDDSQLPKDRFSAERLKGVDSTLKIQPAKLEDSAVYLCASSLERGTANTGELFFGEGSRLTVL.

The chain joins TRBV29-1 to TRBJ2-7; possibly TRBD2 for D (6 bases). Germline V gene lookup returns CDR1 SQVTM and CDR2 ANQGSEA. Deletions cut 6 bases from V and 0 bases from J, with 27 bases between. The CDR3 runs to 18 residues. CDR3: CSVAPFPGLSLFSYEQYF. The CDR3 DNA sequence: TGCAGCGTAGCCCCCTTCCCGGGACTTTCACTATTCTCCTACGAGCAGTACTTC.

V is TRBV7-3 and J is TRBJ2-1, with 9 bases that match TRBD2. V lost 5 bases to trimming and J lost 2 bases; unmatched junction nucleotides: 4. There are 15 residues in the CDR3. Germline V gene data show CDR1 as SGHTA and CDR2 as FQGTGA. CDR3 nucleotide sequence: TGTGCCAGCAGCCAAGCGGGAGGTCCCTACAATGAGCAGTTCTTC. Its protein product is CASSQAGGPYNEQFF.

The chain carries TRBV9 and TRBJ1-5; no reliable D call. V was trimmed by 1 base and J by 5 bases, leaving 4 bases between them. Per germline, CDR1 SGDLS and CDR2 YYNGEE. This CDR3 has 12 amino acids. The CDR3 sequence: CASSVTYQPQHF. CDR3 nucleotides: TGTGCCAGCAGCGTAACTTATCAGCCCCAGCATTTT.

The V call is TRBV15, the J call TRBJ1-6, with unresolved D. Trimming left V 0 bases short and J 6 bases short, with 6 bases between. Germline CDR1 is LNHNV and CDR2 is YYDKDF (reference sequence). This CDR3 is built from 14 residues. In nucleotides, the CDR3 is TGTGCCACCAGCAGAGAACGGGGTAATTCACCCCTCCACTTT. The encoded protein is CATSRERGNSPLHF.